This T cell receptor (beta chain) was obtained from a study of OX40 agonist ivuxolimab in advanced cancers. General notes on the study: Ivuxolimab was a fully human IgG2 agonistic monoclonal antibody targeting the costimulatory receptor OX40 (CD134). Intravenous ivuxolimab was administered to patients every 2 weeks at six dose levels: 0.01, 0.1, 0.3, 1.5, 3 and 10 mg/kg. The paper covers the monotherapy dose-escalation part of the phase I ivuxolimab trial, which included N of about 56 patients. Patients were allowed to have had prior anti-PD-1, anti-PD-L1 or anti-CTLA-4 therapy, and approximately 40% of the dose-escalation patients had previously received checkpoint inhibitors. Of the roughly 52 patients in dose escalation, around 20 had hepatocellular carcinoma, approximately 15 had melanoma, 9 had renal cell carcinoma and 9 had head and neck cancer. In the dose-escalation cohort, approximately 82% of patients were male, and the mean age was around 60 years, with a range of roughly 20 to 80. Partial responses occurred in three dose-escalation patients, of whom one had hepatocellular carcinoma and two had cutaneous melanoma. Peripheral TCRbeta sequencing aimed to test whether ivuxolimab altered TCR sequence diversity and caused clonal T-cell expansion.

Genomic DNA was isolated from the sorted cells so that the TCRbeta CDR3 region could be sequenced. TCRbeta CDR3 regions were sequenced using the immunoSEQ Assay. TCRdb retrieved this table from immuneACCESS and kept in-frame rearrangements only. Not all clones are present; in checked studies, unresolved V genes account for under half, and no reason is known for the remainder. The sample records approximately 84,000 clones, 89% of which are singletons. Of the sample, under 0.25% falls within the top ten clones. Patients with autoimmune disease history or receiving systemic immunosuppression were excluded from the trial. In every dose cohort, peripheral blood was drawn for TCR sequencing at baseline, cycle 4 day 1, and cycle 7 day 1. Samples came from an open-label, multicenter, first-in-human phase I dose-escalation trial of ivuxolimab. Adults with locally advanced or metastatic melanoma, renal cell, hepatocellular, or head and neck squamous cell carcinoma were enrolled in the trial. Before TCR sequencing, CD4+ and CD8+ T cells were separately sorted from peripheral blood.

Broader findings and caveats from the paper: At doses of 0.1 to 3.0 mg/kg, clonal expansion of both CD4+ and CD8+ blood T cells was observed from baseline to week 6. Low levels of normalized T-cell clonal expansion were also seen in some patients who did not respond. In partial responders in the 0.1-3.0 mg/kg groups, normalized peripheral clonal expansion was found to be among the lowest, especially among CD8+ T cells. Antigen specificity was not determined for the clonally expanded peripheral T cells. After ivuxolimab, expanded clones were on average more numerous among CD8+ T cells than among CD4+ T cells.

Details on this clone: It lacks a known antigen. Per-base quality was not reported, and no clone a single base away is much larger than it.

The source was CD4+ or CD8+ T cells sorted from blood, collected in a trial of the OX40 agonist ivuxolimab. The sequence was obtained from an adult with an advanced solid tumor such as melanoma, head and neck, liver or kidney cancer.

The DNA sequence reads TGTGCCATCAGTGATAATTGGATTGTACGTGGCTACACCTTC. Its amino acids are CAISDNWIVRGYTF. The V and J segments used are TRBV10-3 and TRBJ1-2; no D gene can be assigned with confidence. Counted from cysteine to phenylalanine, this CDR3 has 14 amino acids. The DNA shown is the 42-base CDR3, in frame from base 1. The germline ends are 15 bases apart after V is trimmed by 3 bases and J by 7 bases. As encoded in the germline V gene, CDR1 is ENHRY while CDR2 is SYGVKD.